This entry features one TCR beta chain sequence. Its specificity is not known. CDR1 is LNHDA and CDR2 is SQIVND in the germline V gene (reference sequence). The CDR3 sequence is 14 residues long. Trimming at V came to 4 bases and at J to 1 base, leaving 3 bases not matched to a gene. The entry originates in a study of OX40 agonist ivuxolimab in advanced cancers. In the study overall: Patients got intravenous ivuxolimab at 0.01 to 10 mg/kg every 2 weeks. A mean age of roughly 62 years, range about 20 to 79, was recorded, and 70% to 85% were male.

Method: immunoSEQ multiplex PCR; TCRdb's copy keeps in-frame clones and lacks some. In the table there are around 50,000 clones, about 87% of which are singletons. Notes on the study in general: Averaged across samples, CD8+ T cells carried more expanded clones than CD4+ did.

Patients were excluded for autoimmune disease history or systemic immunosuppression. This TCR was recovered from an adult with an advanced solid tumor such as melanoma, head and neck, liver or kidney cancer. The source material was CD4+ or CD8+ T cells sorted from blood, sampled in a trial of the OX40 agonist ivuxolimab. The genes are TRBV19 and TRBJ2-7; 8 positions match TRBD1. The CDR3 DNA reads TGTGCCAGTAGTAAGACAGGGGAGTCCTACGAGCAGTACTTC. As protein: CASSKTGESYEQYF.